The 14 T cell receptor beta chains below come from one sample, sequenced in a study of cytomegalovirus exposure and HLA in healthy donors. This table comes from immunoSEQ multiplex PCR, and its TCRdb copy is limited to in-frame clones, with some not included. Of approximately 210,000 clones in the sample, about 82% were seen once. The sequencing input was PBMCs. The source of these receptors is a woman under 30 in good health and CMV-seronegative.

This chain uses TRBV19 with TRBJ2-2, with a tentative D call TRBD1 (6 bases). CDR3 length: 16 amino acids. Germline CDR1 reads LNHDA; CDR2 reads SQIVND (reference sequence). V was cut by 10 bases and J by 0 bases, with 18 bases left in between. The CDR3 DNA is TGTGCCACCACAAACGACGCAGGGGCGAACACCGGGGAGCTGTTTTTT. This encodes CATTNDAGANTGELFF.

The V and J genes are TRBV5-1 and TRBJ2-3; 7 bases match TRBD2. This CDR3 is 14 amino acids long. In germline, CDR1 is SGHRS, CDR2 YFSETQ. Trimming at V came to 5 bases and at J to 4 bases, leaving 7 bases not matched to a gene. CDR3 loop: CASRSSSGADTQYF. The CDR3 region has the DNA TGCGCCAGCAGATCTTCTAGCGGCGCAGATACGCAGTATTTT.

This chain joins TRBV15 and TRBJ1-5; weak D call: TRBD1 (5 bases). V lost 1 base to trimming and J lost 2 bases, with 18 bases between them. In germline, CDR1 is LNHNV, CDR2 YYDKDF (reference sequence). The CDR3 sequence is 18 residues long. The CDR3 sequence is CATSRAPGPGGGNQPQHF. The CDR3 bases are TGTGCCACCAGCAGAGCACCCGGACCTGGGGGGGGCAATCAGCCCCAGCATTTT.

The V and J genes are TRBV5-1 and TRBJ1-5; a weak D match, TRBD1 (6 bases). Germline-derived CDR1 and CDR2 are SGHRS and YFSETQ. The length of the CDR3 is 15 residues. V was trimmed by 1 base and J by 4 bases, leaving 12 bases between them. CDR3 bases: TGCGCCAGCAGCTTGACAGGGCAGGGGAATCAGCCCCAGCATTTT. Its translation: CASSLTGQGNQPQHF.

The chain is built from TRBV7-2 and TRBJ1-5; the D gene is possibly TRBD1 (6 bases). Trimming cost V 5 bases and J 0 bases, with 11 bases left between them. The length of the CDR3 is 15 residues. Germline lookup yields CDR1 SGHTA and CDR2 FQGNSA. DNA of the CDR3: TGTGCCAGCAGCCCCTGGACAGATAGCAATCAGCCCCAGCATTTT. Protein product: CASSPWTDSNQPQHF.

The chain carries TRBV5-4 and TRBJ2-7; 11 bases agree with TRBD1. Germline CDR1 is SGHNT and CDR2 is YYREEE (reference sequence). The CDR3 runs to 16 residues. V trimming: 0 bases; J trimming: 7 bases; junction bases outside the gene matches: 9. DNA for the CDR3: TGTGCCAGCAGCTTGGCCGGCGGGACAGGGGGTGGGGAGCAGTACTTC. This translates into CASSLAGGTGGGEQYF.

This chain joins TRBV14 and TRBJ1-5, with D hard to call. CDR3 length: 13 residues. CDR1 is SGHDN, CDR2 FVKESK, per germline. V lost 1 base and J lost 6, with 7 bases in between. Written as DNA, the CDR3 is TGTGCCAGCAGCCAAGTCGTCGGTCAGCCCCAGCATTTT. Translation gives CASSQVVGQPQHF.

This chain connects TRBV19 to TRBJ1-5; TRBD1 might be the D (6 bases). Trimming cost V 3 bases and J 3 bases, with 15 bases left between them. Germline V CDR1 and CDR2: LNHDA, SQIVND (reference sequence). The CDR3 has 16 residues. CDR3 nucleotides: TGTGCCAGTAGTATCGCCGGGACAAAAACCAATCAGCCCCAGCATTTT. It codes for CASSIAGTKTNQPQHF. The full variable domain, rest sourced from reference TRBV19 and TRBJ1-5, is DGGITQSPKYLFRKEGQNVTLSCEQNLNHDAMYWYRQDPGQGLRLIYYSQIVNDFQKGDIAEGYSVSREKKESFPLTVTSAQKNPTAFYLCASSIAGTKTNQPQHFGDGTRLSIL.

The V gene is TRBV11-2, the J gene TRBJ1-2, with D hard to call. The CDR3 has 15 amino acids. V dropped 5 bases and J dropped 8 bases, with 21 bases sitting between them. Germline CDR1 and CDR2: SGHAT and FQNNGV. CDR3 nucleotide sequence: TGTGCCAGCAGCCCTTACAATCCGCTGGAGTGGGGCTACACCTTC. Its protein is CASSPYNPLEWGYTF.

A few counts support this clone. The rearrangement joins TRBV18 to TRBJ2-5, with TRBD1 identical over 10 bases. After removal of 2 bases from V and 2 bases from J, the junction contained 5 bases not matched to a gene. CDR1 KGHSH and CDR2 LQKENI come from the germline V gene. The CDR3 loop spans 16 amino acids. CDR3 DNA: TGTGCCAGCTCACCAGGGGACAGGGGAGGTCAAGAGACCCAGTACTTC. This codes for CASSPGDRGGQETQYF. Drawing the rest from reference TRBV18 and TRBJ2-5, the complete variable domain is NAGVMQNPRHLVRRRGQEARLRCSPMKGHSHVYWYRQLPEEGLKFMVYLQKENIIDESGMPKERFSAEFPKEGPSILRIQQVVRGDSAAYFCASSPGDRGGQETQYFGPGTRLLVL.

The V gene is TRBV28, the J gene TRBJ1-2; D is uncertain. The ends were cut back, 2 bases at V and 5 bases at J, with 18 bases in the middle. The germline V gene encodes CDR1 MDHEN and CDR2 SYDVKM. The CDR3 runs to 16 residues. In DNA, the CDR3 is TGTGCCAGCAGTTTAAGGAGGCGGGGTCGACCTTATGGCTACACCTTC. It translates to CASSLRRRGRPYGYTF.

The chain recombines TRBV30 with TRBJ1-1; TRBD1 aligns across 8 bases. The germline V gene has CDR1 GTSNPN and CDR2 SVGIG (reference sequence). CDR3 size: 14 residues. The ends lost 8 bases at V and 1 base at J; junction bases unmatched: 9. The CDR3, as DNA: TGTGCCAATTCTCGGACAGGGTGGAACACTGAAGCTTTCTTT. As protein: CANSRTGWNTEAFF.

This clone has a single count. V usage is TRBV10-3 and J usage is TRBJ1-1; D may be TRBD1 (5 bases). Germline CDR1 and CDR2: ENHRY and SYGVKD. The CDR3 contains 16 residues. V was pared by 4 bases and J by 0 bases, with 15 bases between. CDR3 in amino acids: CAISALTGLMNTEAFF. The CDR3 DNA reads TGTGCCATCAGTGCCCTAACAGGCCTCATGAACACTGAAGCTTTCTTT.

The rearrangement uses TRBV5-1 and TRBJ1-1, with 7 positions matching TRBD1. V dropped 3 bases and J dropped 0; count of bases not matched to a gene: 8. This CDR3 region has 16 residues. The germline V gene has CDR1 SGHRS and CDR2 YFSETQ. CDR3 region: CASSYRQGSMNTEAFF. The CDR3 DNA reads TGCGCCAGCAGCTATAGACAGGGAAGCATGAACACTGAAGCTTTCTTT.